Listed below are T cell receptor beta chains from one sample, sequenced in a study of blood T cells in healthy people across ages. One entry per CDR3 protein, called by TCRdb with MiXCR from the 5' RACE reads. This sample has 500,000 to 550,000 distinct CDR3 sequences, with 20% to 30% found just once. These same records also appear under a second study, on T cells of mothers and their children.

The sequenced material came from blood. Source of these receptors: a boy aged 10-17 years in good health. CDR3s include the opening cysteine and the closing phenylalanine or tryptophan. D genes are given only for firm matches.

d_call v_call cdr3_aa
TRBD1 TRBV6-2/TRBV6-3 CASRQGNYEQYF
. TRBV4-1 CASSQDVGQGMCYNSPLHF
TRBD2 TRBV5-1 CASSLEAGRPRTQYF
. TRBV7-9 CASSLRTAQETQYF
TRBD2 TRBV7-9 CASRGHSGRSTGELFF
. TRBV11-2 CASTMRGGLGEKLFF
. TRBV20-1 CSALPYNEQFF
. TRBV4-3 CASSHTVLGTEAFF
TRBD2 TRBV27 CASSLFAGGGETQYF
TRBD2 TRBV9 CASSVEEREGRNEQFF
TRBD1 TRBV7-9 CASSGQSRDREYSYNEQFF
. TRBV18 CASSPPMGLGNTIYF
TRBD1 TRBV9 CASSVGGTGDTEAFF
. TRBV19 CASSPAFWGANVLTF
TRBD1 TRBV12-3/TRBV12-4 CASSQGQGLPGEQFF
. TRBV11-2 CASSLEPGILSYNEQFF
. TRBV19 CASRPGPDRHEQFF
TRBD1 TRBV28 CASRVDRVGHQYF
. TRBV6-1 CASSANGVYEQYF
. TRBV21-1 CASSRHHTAAHEQYF
. TRBV20-1 CSADPGPQETQYF
. TRBV28 CASSRIARRGLNEQFF
. TRBV4-3 CASSQEGGTELTGELFF
. TRBV6-6 CASSYGRASGTDTQYF
. TRBV7-3 CASSPGGKDSPLHF
. TRBV15 CATSGWSEGANVLTF
TRBD2 TRBV7-9 CASRPGLVAETQYF
. TRBV5-1 CASSFSGRFPYEQYF
TRBD1 TRBV7-9 CASSEHDRDIGNTIYF
TRBD2 TRBV7-9 CASSSTGLAGVDTQYF
. TRBV6-1 CASSESRAISYEQYF
. TRBV6-6 CASSYSADQAYEQYF
TRBD1 TRBV30 CAEDRGIDGYTF
TRBD2 TRBV6-5 CASSSGLAGPRSQFF
TRBD1 TRBV20-1 CSASSEDRGFGELFF
. TRBV10-3 CAISDQGSYEQYF
. TRBV6-2/TRBV6-3 CASSYSILGGTDYEQYF
. TRBV5-1 CASSLDGQTHGYTF
. TRBV28 CASSLWGRGRYSNQPQHF
. TRBV5-1 CASSLELTASTDTQYF
. TRBV7-2 CASSFPEAGYPYEQYF
. TRBV4-1 CASSQEKGEDYGYTF
. TRBV28 CASSLGRDGTQYF
. TRBV14 CASSPHGTVHDEAFF
. TRBV7-9 CASSFFNTGELFF
. TRBV5-1 CASSFGDNNQPQHF
. TRBV27 CASSPRRGLTEAFF
. TRBV27 CASSTPKNTGELFF